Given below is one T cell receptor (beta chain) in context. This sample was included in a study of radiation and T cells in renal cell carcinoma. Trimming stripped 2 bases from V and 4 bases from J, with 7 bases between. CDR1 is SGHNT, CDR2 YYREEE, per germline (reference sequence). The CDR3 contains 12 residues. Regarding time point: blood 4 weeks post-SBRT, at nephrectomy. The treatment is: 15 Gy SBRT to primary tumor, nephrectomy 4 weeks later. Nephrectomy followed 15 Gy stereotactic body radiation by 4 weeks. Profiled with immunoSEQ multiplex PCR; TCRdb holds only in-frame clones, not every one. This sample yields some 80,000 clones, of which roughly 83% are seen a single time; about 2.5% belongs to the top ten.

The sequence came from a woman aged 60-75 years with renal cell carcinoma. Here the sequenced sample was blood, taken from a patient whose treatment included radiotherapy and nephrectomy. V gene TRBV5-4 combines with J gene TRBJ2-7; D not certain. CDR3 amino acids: CASSLDTYEQYF. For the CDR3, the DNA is TGTGCCAGCAGCTTAGATACGTACGAGCAGTACTTC.